This T cell receptor (beta chain) was identified in a study of cytomegalovirus exposure and HLA in healthy donors. Findings and limits, study-wide: The authors later found HLA-associated TCR beta chains more clonally expanded than equally common others. In a later analysis, most CMV-associated TCR beta chains appeared HLA-restricted. Donor immune exposure was known only as CMV serostatus.

The primer mix had 60 Vbeta and 13 Jbeta primers. As handled by the study authors: A follow-up analysis tallied tens of millions of unique TCR beta chains, roughly 11 million shared. TCRdb keeps only in-frame clones here, not all; method: immunoSEQ multiplex PCR. V and J calls and clone size are those listed in that table; D and trimming were worked out from the DNA. The sample contains roughly 120,000 clones, nearly 80% of which appear only once. The CDR3 contains 16 residues. CDR1 is SGHTA and CDR2 is FQGNSA in the germline V gene. V was pared by 4 bases and J by 8 bases, with 23 bases between. In regard to this clone: The antigen remains unidentified.

This TCR was recovered from a woman in her 30s in good health and CMV-seronegative. The sequenced material came from PBMCs. V gene TRBV7-2 combines with J gene TRBJ1-2, with D unclear. DNA for the CDR3: TGTGCCAGCAGCTACACAGACGGGATATCGACTTCAGGCTACACCTTC. It yields the protein CASSYTDGISTSGYTF.